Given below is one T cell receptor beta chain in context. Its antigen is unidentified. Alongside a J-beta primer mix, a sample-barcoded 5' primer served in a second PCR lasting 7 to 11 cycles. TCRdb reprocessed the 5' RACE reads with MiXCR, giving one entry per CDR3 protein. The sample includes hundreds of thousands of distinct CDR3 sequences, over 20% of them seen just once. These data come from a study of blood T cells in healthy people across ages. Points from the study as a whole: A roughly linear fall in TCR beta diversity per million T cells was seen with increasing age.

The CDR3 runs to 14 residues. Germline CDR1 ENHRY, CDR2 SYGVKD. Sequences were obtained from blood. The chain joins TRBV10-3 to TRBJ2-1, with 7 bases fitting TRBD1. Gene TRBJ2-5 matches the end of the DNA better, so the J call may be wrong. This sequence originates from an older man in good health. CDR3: CAISSDDRVETQYF. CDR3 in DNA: TGTGCCATCAGTTCAGACGACAGGGTAGAGACCCAGTACTTC.